This T cell receptor (beta chain) was retrieved from a study of blood T cell repertoires in COVID-19. The wider study: The origin of the acute and convalescent COVID-19 samples was the United States, Italy and Spain. From T cells, B-cell-depleted T cells, or PBMCs came the material, which was cDNA or gDNA.

Per the authors' pipeline: Quantification of nucleated cells was approximated via reference gene primer amplification. The assay was immunoSEQ multiplex PCR, and TCRdb's table has in-frame clones only and misses some. That table supplies the V and J calls and clone size; D and trimming were determined from the DNA. Found here are about 81,000 clones, under 90% of them singletons; the top ten hold over 10%. The V end was cut by 4 bases, the J end by 9 bases, with 12 bases between. In germline, CDR1 is LGHNA, CDR2 YNFKEQ. There are 12 residues in the CDR3. Material for sequencing was peripheral blood. The source is a human donor in a cohort sampled during active COVID-19. The gene calls are TRBV4-2 and TRBJ1-1, with D hard to call. CDR3 DNA sequence: TGTGCCAGCAGCCTTGGAGGTGGTAAAGCTTTCTTT. Protein sequence: CASSLGGGKAFF.